The clone carrying this T cell receptor (beta chain) was observed at least ten times. No antigen is known for it. The sample comes from a study of molecular identifiers for immune sequencing clone quantification. The study's findings and limits: With a barcode shared among identical TCR molecules, highly expanded clone sizes could be underestimated.

Trimming took off 2 bases at V and 0 bases at J, with 12 bases between the two ends. CDR1 and CDR2 (germline): SGHTA, FQGNSA. The CDR3 sequence is 16 residues long. TCRdb re-called the PCR reads through MiXCR, storing one row per CDR3 protein. The sample has roughly 320,000 distinct CDR3 sequences, roughly 23% seen once; the top ten hold 0.74%. Source material: naive CD8+ T cells from blood, with Jurkat cell RNA spiked in. As for subset: FACS-sorted CD8+CD4-CCR7+CD45RA+ naive T cells. The sequence was collected from a human donor in good health. Some libraries in this study had Jurkat cell RNA spiked in. V gene TRBV7-2 combines with J gene TRBJ2-3; D remains ambiguous. CDR3 nucleotide sequence: TGTGCCAGCAGCTTAATCGCGTTCAGTAGCACAGATACGCAGTATTTT. This codes for CASSLIAFSSTDTQYF. The whole variable domain, remainder taken from reference TRBV7-2 and TRBJ2-3, is GAGVSQSPSNKVTEKGKDVELRCDPISGHTALYWYRQSLGQGLEFLIYFQGNSAPDKSGLPSDRFSAERTGGSVSTLTIQRTQQEDSAVYLCASSLIAFSSTDTQYFGPGTRLTVL.